One sample yielded the 28 T cell receptor beta chains listed below, sequenced in a study of response to subunit inactivated influenza vaccine. TCRdb recomputed calls from the RT-PCR reads with MiXCR, one row per CDR3 protein. The sample includes some 540,000 distinct CDR3 sequences, roughly 25% of them seen just once. The same sample was also studied in work on T cells expressing NK-cell markers. This second study notes: Libraries used 5'RACE template switching adding universal primer site and UMIs.

This sample comprised CD4+ T cells sorted from PBMCs, obtained roughly 13 days after vaccination. The receptors originated from a man aged 45-60 years who received an inactivated influenza vaccine.

This sequence joins TRBV2 and TRBJ2-6, with no clear D. Trimming pared 6 bases from V and 3 bases from J, leaving 3 bases between. The CDR3 extends over 12 amino acids. The germline gives CDR1 SNHLY, CDR2 FYNNEI. DNA of the CDR3: TGTGCCAGCAGGGATGGGGCCAACGTCCTGACTTTC. This gives the protein CASRDGANVLTF.

The chain's CDR3 is CASSRLGARGYTF. The CDR3, as DNA: TGTGCCAGCAGCCGTCTAGGGGCACGGGGCTACACCTTC. The rearrangement joins TRBV6-1 to TRBJ1-2; D might be TRBD1 (5 bases). V was clipped by 6 bases and J by 8 bases, with 16 bases between them. The CDR3 has 13 amino acids. The germline V gene has CDR1 MNHNS and CDR2 SASEGT.

This clonotype was seen more than once but under ten times. The CDR3 DNA follows: TGTGCCAGCAGTTCCCGACGTGGGGTGAACACTGAAGCTTTCTTT. Translated: CASSSRRGVNTEAFF. The chain uses TRBV12-3 or TRBV12-4 and TRBJ1-1, with D uncertain. V lost 4 bases and J lost 0, with 12 bases in between. The CDR3 is made up of 15 amino acids.

A few counts support this clonotype. V and J are TRBV6-1 and TRBJ2-3; 8 positions agree with TRBD2. From germline, CDR1 is MNHNS and CDR2 SASEGT. The V and J ends lost 6 bases and 0 bases, in that order; junction bases with no gene match: 11. The CDR3 is 17 residues long. CDR3 region: CASRGLVVGASTDTQYF. CDR3 nucleotide sequence: TGTGCCAGCAGGGGACTAGTGGTAGGTGCGAGCACAGATACGCAGTATTTT.

As concerns this clonotype: Compared with germline, one end of the junction differs, possibly owing to a read error. The V call is TRBV5-1, the J call TRBJ2-2; either TRBD1 or TRBD2 may supply D (5 bases each). Germline V gene lookup returns CDR1 SGHRS and CDR2 YFSETQ. This CDR3 is built from 15 residues. CDR3 protein: CASSPWQGDTGELYF. CDR3 DNA: TGCGCCAGCAGCCCTTGGCAGGGCGACACCGGGGAGCTGTATTTT.

This clonotype has more than one count but fewer than ten. The chain links TRBV2 to TRBJ2-3; D is undetermined. The CDR3 loop spans 13 amino acids. V gave up 4 bases and J gave up 11 bases, with 16 bases separating them. CDR1 is SNHLY, CDR2 FYNNEI, per germline. Here the CDR3 reads CASSGLEGVGQYF. In DNA form, the CDR3 reads TGTGCCAGCAGTGGTCTTGAAGGCGTAGGGCAGTATTTT.

In nucleotides, the CDR3 is TGCAGTGCTAGAAAAGGACCGGGTAATTCACCCCTCCACTTT. Translation gives CSARKGPGNSPLHF. The rearrangement uses TRBV20-1 and TRBJ1-6; no definite D call. Germline V gene sequence: CDR1 DFQATT, CDR2 SNEGSKA (reference sequence). The CDR3 is made up of 14 amino acids. Trimming shortened V by 2 bases and J by 6 bases, and 11 bases separated the two germline ends.

The V gene is TRBV10-3, the J gene TRBJ2-1; TRBD2 matches at 10 bases. Germline values: CDR1 ENHRY, CDR2 SYGVKD. The CDR3 loop spans 17 amino acids. J gave up 3 bases and V 3 bases, and 8 bases lay outside the gene matches. The CDR3 bases are TGTGCCATCAGTGACGATCCTAGCGGGAGCGTCTACAATGAGCAGTTCTTC. This gives the protein CAISDDPSGSVYNEQFF.

The chain employs TRBV19 and TRBJ1-5, with D unresolved. Per germline, CDR1 LNHDA and CDR2 SQIVND (reference sequence). V was pared by 0 bases and J by 4 bases, with 7 bases between. The CDR3 is 14 amino acids. The CDR3 DNA sequence: TGTGCCAGTAGTATAGAAGGGCTTAATCAGCCCCAGCATTTT. Translation: CASSIEGLNQPQHF.

The chain has TRBV6-5 and TRBJ2-7, with D unclear. In germline, CDR1 is MNHEY, CDR2 SVGAGI. The CDR3 totals 14 residues. Trimming cost V 0 bases and J 3 bases, with 9 bases left between them. This CDR3 is CASSYSGGIYEQYF. CDR3 sequence (DNA): TGTGCCAGCAGTTACTCTGGTGGGATCTACGAGCAGTACTTC.

In its sample, this clonotype was seen a few times. The chain carries TRBV6-2 or TRBV6-3 and TRBJ2-1, with 10 positions matching TRBD2. Trimming took 4 bases from V and 7 from J; bases not matched to a gene: 4. Germline loops: CDR1 MNHEY, CDR2 SVGEGT. The CDR3 extends over 14 amino acids. The CDR3 spells CASSSPSGSNEQFF. Written as DNA, the CDR3 is TGTGCCAGCAGTTCTCCTAGCGGGAGTAATGAGCAGTTCTTC.

This clonotype has more than one count but fewer than ten. The V call is TRBV20-1, the J call TRBJ2-2, with 7 nucleotides matching TRBD1. This CDR3 has 16 residues. The V gene's germline CDR1 is DFQATT and CDR2 SNEGSKA (reference sequence). The V segment lost 0 bases and the J segment 4 bases; nucleotides outside the gene matches: 8. The CDR3 sequence is CSARDRVGGFTGELFF. The CDR3 region has the DNA TGCAGTGCTAGAGATCGGGTAGGGGGCTTCACCGGGGAGCTGTTTTTT.

The rearrangement joins TRBV2 to TRBJ1-2; 8 bases line up with TRBD1. CDR1 SNHLY and CDR2 FYNNEI come from the germline V gene. The CDR3 sequence is 13 residues long. The junction had 9 bases not matched to a gene; V was cut back by 7 bases and J by 8 bases. CDR3 sequence (DNA): TGTGCCAGCAATGTGGACAGGGAGGGAGGCTACACCTTC. Translation gives CASNVDREGGYTF.

The CDR3 loop reads CASSVDRRTDTQYF. The CDR3 bases are TGTGCCAGCAGCGTGGACAGGCGCACAGATACGCAGTATTTT. The chain carries TRBV5-4 and TRBJ2-3; the match to TRBD1 covers 7 bases. Germline CDR1 and CDR2: SGHNT and YYREEE (reference sequence). This CDR3 comprises 14 residues. V was clipped by 4 bases and J by 1 base; unmatched bases: 3.

V gene TRBV7-2 combines with J gene TRBJ1-6, with D uncertain. Germline loops: CDR1 SGHTA, CDR2 FQGNSA. The germline V and J ends were trimmed by 5 bases and 6 bases, with 11 bases remaining between them. This CDR3 spans 14 amino acids. In nucleotides, the CDR3 is TGTGCCAGCAGCGGAGGGTTGGGTAATTCACCCCTCCACTTT. Residues: CASSGGLGNSPLHF. The complete variable domain, with remaining parts taken from reference TRBV7-2 and TRBJ1-6, reads GAGVSQSPSNKVTEKGKDVELRCDPISGHTALYWYRQSLGQGLEFLIYFQGNSAPDKSGLPSDRFSAERTGGSVSTLTIQRTQQEDSAVYLCASSGGLGNSPLHFGNGTRLTVT.

J is TRBJ2-6 and V is TRBV25-1; no clear D gene. The CDR3 consists of 13 residues. V was shortened by 6 bases and J by 4 bases, with 7 bases between the two germline ends. Germline V lookup: CDR1 MGHDK, CDR2 SYGVNS. The CDR3 sequence is CASSSRGANVLTF. The CDR3 DNA reads TGTGCCAGCAGCTCGCGCGGGGCCAACGTCCTGACTTTC.

This clonotype has at least ten counts. The chain carries TRBV6-5 and TRBJ2-7; D may match TRBD1 or TRBD2 (5 bases each). The germline V and J ends were trimmed by 7 bases and 6 bases, with 13 bases remaining between them. The CDR3 covers 12 residues. The germline V gene has CDR1 MNHEY and CDR2 SVGAGI. The CDR3 DNA reads TGTGCCAGCAAAGAGGGGCTGGGCGAGCAGTACTTC. Protein sequence: CASKEGLGEQYF.

This clonotype was picked up many times. Here the CDR3 DNA reads TGTGCCAGCAGCGTAGGAGGGGGGCTTGAGACCCAGTACTTC. Translated: CASSVGGGLETQYF. This chain links TRBV9 with TRBJ2-5; D tentatively reads TRBD1 or TRBD2 (6 bases each). Germline CDR1 reads SGDLS; CDR2 reads YYNGEE. This CDR3 has 14 amino acids. The ends were cut back, 0 bases at V and 5 bases at J, with 11 bases in the middle.

The chain links TRBV12-3 or TRBV12-4 to TRBJ2-1; the match to TRBD1 covers 7 bases. The CDR3 sequence is 12 residues long. V shed 5 bases, J shed 9 bases, and the junction held 4 bases outside the gene matches. In nucleotides, the CDR3 is TGTGCCAGCAGTCAGACAGGGAGTGAGCAGTTCTTC. Translation gives CASSQTGSEQFF.

The chain uses TRBV7-9 and TRBJ1-1; 7 bases line up with TRBD1. CDR1 and CDR2 from the germline V gene are SEHNR and FQNEAQ (reference sequence). Trimming cost V 5 bases and J 1 base; bases outside gene matches: 7. CDR3 length: 15 amino acids. DNA of the CDR3: TGTGCCAGCAGCCCGGGCAGGGGGTGGAACACTGAAGCTTTCTTT. Translating gives CASSPGRGWNTEAFF.

This chain links TRBV28 with TRBJ2-1; 7 positions agree with TRBD2. Germline V lookup: CDR1 MDHEN, CDR2 SYDVKM. The CDR3 spans 16 residues. The trim removed 3 bases at V and 1 base at J, leaving 6 bases unmatched. CDR3 in DNA: TGTGCCAGCAGTTTGGGGAGCGGGATTTCCTACAATGAGCAGTTCTTC. This codes for CASSLGSGISYNEQFF.

J is TRBJ2-3 and V is TRBV5-6, with TRBD2 matching over 8 bases. The junction had 7 bases not matched to a gene; V was cut back by 5 bases and J by 5 bases. This CDR3 is 14 amino acids long. From germline, CDR1 is SGHDT and CDR2 YYEEEE. CDR3 region: CASSNSGGGDTQYF. The CDR3 bases are TGTGCCAGCAGTAACAGCGGGGGTGGAGATACGCAGTATTTT.

The rearrangement uses TRBV27 and TRBJ2-7, with D tentatively TRBD1 (6 bases). CDR1 MNHEY and CDR2 SMNVEV come from the germline V gene (reference sequence). The CDR3 has 13 amino acids. Trimming took 7 bases from V and 0 from J, leaving 10 bases between them. The CDR3 loop reads CASTTGSSYEQYF. As DNA, the CDR3 is TGTGCCAGCACCACAGGGAGCTCCTACGAGCAGTACTTC.

This clonotype came up many times. The genes are TRBV12-3 or TRBV12-4 and TRBJ1-5; D is unclear. Trimming removed 1 base at V and 3 bases at J, with 4 bases between. CDR3 length equals 13 residues. The DNA for the CDR3 is TGTGCCAGCAGTTTAGGGTACAATCAGCCCCAGCATTTT. It yields the protein CASSLGYNQPQHF.

The chain carries TRBV7-2 and TRBJ2-1; no definite D call. From germline, CDR1 is SGHTA and CDR2 FQGNSA. The CDR3 is made up of 13 amino acids. The germline V and J ends were trimmed by 1 base and 9 bases, with 10 bases remaining between them. The CDR3 coding sequence is TGTGCCAGCAGCTTAGTGGAGTTGGGTGAGCAGTTCTTC. This sequence encodes CASSLVELGEQFF.

The J gene is TRBJ1-6, the V gene TRBV7-9; D may be TRBD1 (6 bases). Trimming took off 5 bases at V and 8 bases at J, with 10 bases between the two ends. The CDR3 spans 13 residues. Germline lookup yields CDR1 SEHNR and CDR2 FQNEAQ (reference sequence). CDR3 amino acids: CASSRRQDSPLHF. The DNA of the CDR3 is TGTGCCAGCAGCAGACGACAGGATTCACCCCTCCACTTT.

This clonotype turned up a few times. V and J are TRBV6-2 or TRBV6-3 and TRBJ2-7; TRBD1 matches 8 bases. V shed 2 bases and J 3 bases; nucleotides not matched to a gene: 15. Per germline, CDR1 MNHEY and CDR2 SVGEGT. The CDR3 is made up of 18 amino acids. DNA for the CDR3: TGTGCCAGCAGTTACCCCCCCTTATTGCGGGACAGGAGCTACGAGCAGTACTTC. Translating gives CASSYPPLLRDRSYEQYF.

Only one count was recorded for this clonotype. This sequence joins TRBV6-1 and TRBJ1-6; 8 nucleotides agree with TRBD1. V shed 5 bases, J shed 8 bases, and the junction held 11 bases outside the gene matches. The CDR3 sequence is 16 residues long. Germline CDR1 reads MNHNS; CDR2 reads SASEGT. CDR3: CASSRARQGWHSPLHF. For the CDR3, the DNA is TGTGCCAGCAGTCGGGCACGACAGGGGTGGCATTCACCCCTCCACTTT.